This T cell receptor (beta chain) was captured in a study of vaccination and CD4 T cells after COVID-19. The Oncomine TCR Beta short-read assay generated sequence data from the DNA of cultured CD4+ T cells. In this case, cultured CD4+ T cells provided the extracted genomic DNA. One entry per CDR3 protein results from TCRdb running MiXCR on the PCR reads. The top ten clones hold about 8.6% of a sample with around 13,000 distinct CDR3 sequences, about 70% of them seen once. Notes on the study in general: From a median of about 21 to 40, SARS-CoV-2-reactive clonotypes increased, though not significantly. In convalescent patients, a median roughly 87% of post-vaccine SARS-CoV-2-reactive clones appeared only after vaccination.

The treatment: approximately 11-day PBMC culture with coronavirus spike peptide pools or control peptides (ViraFEST assay). Culture conditions combined 2 million to 2.5 million PBMCs per well with 7.5 to 10 IU/ml IL-2 and 8.5 to 10 ug/ml peptide pools. With respect to this clonotype: Its antigen is not identified.

Material: CD4+ T cells from blood, cultured in vitro, obtained after SARS-CoV-2 vaccination. The clonotype comes from a human donor who received a COVID-19 vaccine.

As DNA, the CDR3 is TGTGCCAGCGGAAAGGGGAGGGCAGGGGGTAAAATATTAAACACCGGGGAGCTGTTTTTT. It specifies CASGKGRAGGKILNTGELFF. The chain links TRBV27 to TRBJ2-2, with D possibly called TRBD1 or TRBD2 (7 bases each). This CDR3 is 20 amino acids long. CDR1 MNHEY and CDR2 SMNVEV come from the germline V gene (reference sequence). V was trimmed by 8 bases and J by 2 bases, leaving 30 bases between them.